This T cell receptor (beta chain) was sequenced in a study of neurological immune-mediated disorders (dated by TCRdb to between 2018 and 2021). General notes on the study: Using UMI-based sequencing, the study compared peripheral blood TCR-beta repertoires from patients with HTLV-I-associated myelopathy (HAM/TSP), patients with multiple sclerosis, and healthy controls. Longitudinal samples, technical triplicates and paired sorted CD4+ and CD8+ T-cell subsets, alongside PBMC samples, were included among the roughly 97 TCR-beta libraries. Each longitudinal HAM/TSP and healthy donor was sampled at 3 time-points spaced at roughly 3-45 month intervals. The cohort included about 70 subjects: some 14 with HAM/TSP, around 34 with multiple sclerosis, and 20 or so healthy controls.

The meaning of the sample's time point label: longitudinal time-point 1 (baseline). The healthy controls were volunteers from blood banks in Maryland, USA. For unsorted PBMC libraries, 2 million PBMCs were used after storage in RNAlater at -80 degrees C until RNA extraction. PBMCs were separated from peripheral blood using Ficoll-Hypaque density gradient centrifugation and then cryopreserved in liquid nitrogen. This clonotype has at least ten counts. Its antigen is not yet known. Nothing much larger sits one base from this clone, and base qualities are not available. Overall study outcomes, separate from this receptor: Expanded clones from different subjects shared no identical CDR3 amino acid sequences, which suggests that TCR-beta repertoires were private in all groups. TCR clonal expansion was highest in HAM/TSP patients and lowest in MS patients, with MS patients falling below even healthy controls.

According to the germline V gene, CDR1 reads SGHRS and CDR2 reads YFSETQ. V is shortened by 4 bases, J by 8 bases, and the region joining them spans 12 bases. Counted from cysteine to phenylalanine, this CDR3 has 12 amino acids. The entry retains the CDR3 DNA only, 36 bases that are in frame from base 1. cDNA synthesis used template-switch 5'RACE with a primer carrying a 10-nucleotide random unique molecular identifier tagging each TCR transcript. Over 180 million TCR-beta sequences, covering 15-18 subjects, were produced in each sequencing run. The RNeasy kit was used to extract total RNA. The KAPA Real-time Library Amplification kit was used to amplify TCR-beta VDJ regions with primers for the TCR constant region and the 5'RACE anchor. Sample indexes and Illumina adaptors were added in a first PCR, and a second PCR then increased library yield. After purification with Ampure beads, the TCR product of roughly 650 bp was size-selected on a 2% E-gel SizeSelection system. Before pooling, libraries had their quality checked on a Bioanalyzer, their concentration measured with Qubit, and their quantity determined with the Kapa Library Quantification kit. An Illumina HiSeq 2500 was used to sequence the libraries paired-end at 2 x 150 bp. To increase sequence diversity, roughly 24-32% phiX was spiked into each library pool. As for how the authors treated the data: Quality-filtered reads were processed with the UMI-based MiGEC pipeline, which removed over 75% of raw TCR sequences during error correction. IMGT germline references were used for aligning VDJ genes, and each clonotype was defined as a unique CDR3 amino acid sequence together with its V-J genes. Clonal expansion, Shannon diversity and CDR3 relatedness (CalcPairwiseDistances, ClusterSamples) were evaluated with VDJtools, and phylogenetic trees were built with CLCbio workbench. Expanded clones were defined as having at least 8 unique UMIs, based on coefficient-of-variation modelling across technical triplicates. TCRdb trimmed the raw reads at Q25, called clones with MiXCR and kept productive beta chains. Here each entry gathers all rows of one CDR3 protein and keeps the most common genes and DNA. Clone size and V and J calls follow TCRdb, not the original study. The sample table records around 49,000 distinct CDR3 sequences; approximately 9.1% of these occur just once. The ten top clones hold 1.6% of the sample.

Sequenced material: PBMCs. The source of this sequence is a woman aged 40-49 years in good health. The chain couples TRBV5-1 to TRBJ1-2; tentative D gene TRBD1, with 5 bases matching. The encoded CDR3 is CASSLTAGGYTF. The DNA reads as follows: TGCGCCAGCAGCCTGACAGCCGGCGGCTACACCTTC.